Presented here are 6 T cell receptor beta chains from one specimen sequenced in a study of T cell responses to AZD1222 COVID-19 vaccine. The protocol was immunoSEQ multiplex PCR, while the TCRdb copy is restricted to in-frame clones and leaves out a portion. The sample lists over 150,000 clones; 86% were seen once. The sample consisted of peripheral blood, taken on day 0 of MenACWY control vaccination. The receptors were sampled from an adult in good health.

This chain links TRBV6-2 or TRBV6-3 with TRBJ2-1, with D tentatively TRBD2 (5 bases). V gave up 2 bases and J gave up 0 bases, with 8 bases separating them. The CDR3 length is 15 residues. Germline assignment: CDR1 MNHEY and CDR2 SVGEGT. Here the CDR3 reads CASSYTGSSYNEQFF. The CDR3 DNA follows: TGTGCCAGCAGTTACACGGGGTCCTCCTACAATGAGCAGTTCTTC.

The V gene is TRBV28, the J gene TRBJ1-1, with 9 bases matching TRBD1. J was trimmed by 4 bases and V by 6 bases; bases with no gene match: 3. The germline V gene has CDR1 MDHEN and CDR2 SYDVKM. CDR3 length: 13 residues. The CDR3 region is CASRTGGSTEAFF. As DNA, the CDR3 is TGTGCCAGCAGGACAGGGGGGAGCACTGAAGCTTTCTTT.

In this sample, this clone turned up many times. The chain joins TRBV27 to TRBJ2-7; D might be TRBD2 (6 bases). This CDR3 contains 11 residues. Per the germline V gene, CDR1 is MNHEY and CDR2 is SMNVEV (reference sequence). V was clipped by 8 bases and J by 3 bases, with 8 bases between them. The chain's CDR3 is CASGTYYEQYV. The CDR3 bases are TGTGCCAGCGGGACTTACTACGAGCAGTACGTC.

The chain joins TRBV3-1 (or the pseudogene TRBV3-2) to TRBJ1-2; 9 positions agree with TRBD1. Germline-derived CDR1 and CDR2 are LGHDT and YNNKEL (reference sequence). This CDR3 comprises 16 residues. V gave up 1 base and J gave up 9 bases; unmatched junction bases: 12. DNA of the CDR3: TGTGCCAGCAGCCAAGGGACAGGGGCTCGCGTGCATCGCTACACCTTC. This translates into CASSQGTGARVHRYTF.

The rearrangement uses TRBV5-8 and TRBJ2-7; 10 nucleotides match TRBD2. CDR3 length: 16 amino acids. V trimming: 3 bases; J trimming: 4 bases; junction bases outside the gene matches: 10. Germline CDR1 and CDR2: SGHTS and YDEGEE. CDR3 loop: CASSSHWTSGKYEQYF. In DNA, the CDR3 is TGTGCCAGCAGCTCTCACTGGACTAGCGGAAAATACGAGCAGTACTTC.

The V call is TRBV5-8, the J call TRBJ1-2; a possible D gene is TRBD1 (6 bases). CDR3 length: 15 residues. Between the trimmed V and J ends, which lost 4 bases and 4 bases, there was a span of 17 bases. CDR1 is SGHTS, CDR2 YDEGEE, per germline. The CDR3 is CASSEGTRRSYGYTF. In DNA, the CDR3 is TGTGCCAGCAGCGAAGGGACAAGGAGGTCCTATGGCTACACCTTC.